A single sample is the source of the 23 T cell receptor beta chains below, sequenced in a study of blood T cells in healthy people across ages. Using a J-beta primer mix together with a sample-barcoded 5' primer, a second PCR was run for roughly 7 to 11 cycles. TCRdb used MiXCR to reprocess the 5' RACE reads, holding one entry per CDR3 protein. Here the sample spans over 750,000 distinct CDR3 sequences, approximately 25% being singletons. This same sample was also taken into another study, of T cells of mothers and their children.

Sequenced: blood. These receptors all come from a boy aged 10-17 years in good health.

In its sample, this clonotype was seen a few times. CDR3 in amino acids: CASSFPNTDTQYF. In DNA form, the CDR3 reads TGTGCCAGCAGCTTCCCCAACACAGATACGCAGTATTTT. The J gene is TRBJ2-3, the V gene TRBV7-2; no clear D. Trimming cost V 3 bases and J 2 bases, with 6 bases left between them. Germline lookup yields CDR1 SGHTA and CDR2 FQGNSA. The CDR3 sequence is 13 residues long.

The chain is built from TRBV12-3 or TRBV12-4 and TRBJ2-1, with D perhaps matching TRBD2 (5 bases). CDR3 size: 16 residues. V lost 4 bases and J lost 5, with 18 bases in between. The CDR3 spells CASSSLGLGGNNEQFF. For the CDR3, the DNA is TGTGCCAGCAGTTCTCTTGGTCTAGGAGGCAACAATGAGCAGTTCTTC.

This clonotype turned up a few times. J is TRBJ2-5 and V is TRBV7-2; 12 bases align to TRBD1. J gave up 4 bases and V 4 bases, and 10 bases lay outside the gene matches. This CDR3 is 17 amino acids long. CDR1 SGHTA and CDR2 FQGNSA come from the germline V gene. CDR3 in amino acids: CASSYWDRGLFVETQYF. For the CDR3, the DNA is TGTGCCAGCAGCTATTGGGACAGGGGGCTATTTGTAGAGACCCAGTACTTC.

This chain links TRBV20-1 with TRBJ2-5; 9 nucleotides align to TRBD2. The assigned J gene may be wrong: the sequence end matches TRBJ2-1 better. Germline V gene data show CDR1 as DFQATT and CDR2 as SNEGSKA (reference sequence). This CDR3 contains 15 residues. The chain's CDR3 is CSARDLAGGYFEQFF. In DNA, the CDR3 is TGCAGTGCTAGAGATCTTGCGGGAGGGTATTTTGAGCAGTTCTTC.

This clonotype has just a few counts. The genes are TRBV6-2 or TRBV6-3 and TRBJ2-6; no clear D gene. This CDR3 comprises 14 residues. V gave up 6 bases and J gave up 0 bases, with 6 bases separating them. The germline gives CDR1 MNHEY, CDR2 SVGEGT. CDR3 residues: CASRMDSGANVLTF. The CDR3 coding sequence is TGTGCCAGCAGGATGGACTCTGGGGCCAACGTCCTGACTTTC.

V usage is TRBV2 and J usage is TRBJ2-2; TRBD2 aligns across 12 bases. V shed 5 bases, J shed 3 bases, and the junction held 7 bases outside the gene matches. The germline V gene encodes CDR1 SNHLY and CDR2 FYNNEI. This CDR3 has 17 amino acids. The CDR3 DNA follows: TGTGCCAGCAGTAGACTAGCGGGGGATTCGGACACCGGGGAGCTGTTTTTT. Its translation is CASSRLAGDSDTGELFF.

This chain joins TRBV11-2 and TRBJ1-5; no clear D. V lost 6 bases to trimming and J lost 6 bases, with 12 bases between them. The length of the CDR3 is 13 residues. The germline CDR1 and CDR2 sequences are SGHAT and FQNNGV. Here the CDR3 DNA reads TGTGCCAGCAGACCCCGGAGGGTTCAGCCCCAGCATTTT. Amino acid sequence: CASRPRRVQPQHF.

The CDR3 DNA sequence: TGTGCCAGCAGCATAGGACAGTATGAACAAGAGACCCAGTACTTC. Translation: CASSIGQYEQETQYF. The V and J genes are TRBV7-9 and TRBJ2-5; weak D call: TRBD1 (6 bases). Germline lookup yields CDR1 SEHNR and CDR2 FQNEAQ (reference sequence). V lost 5 bases to trimming and J lost 2 bases, with 15 bases between them. This CDR3 spans 15 amino acids. The entire variable domain, with the rest obtained from reference TRBV7-9 and TRBJ2-5, is as follows: DTGVSQNPRHKITKRGQNVTFRCDPISEHNRLYWYRQTLGQGPEFLTYFQNEAQLEKSRLLSDRFSAERPKGSFSTLEIQRTEQGDSAMYLCASSIGQYEQETQYFGPGTRLLVL.

V usage is TRBV6-2 or TRBV6-3 and J usage is TRBJ2-1; D not resolved. Germline V gene data show CDR1 as MNHEY and CDR2 as SVGEGT. CDR3 length: 13 residues. V was pared by 5 bases and J by 0 bases, with 5 bases between. The chain's CDR3 is CASSDASYNEQFF. Written as DNA, the CDR3 is TGTGCCAGCAGTGACGCCTCCTACAATGAGCAGTTCTTC.

In its sample, this clonotype was seen once. This rearrangement joins TRBV28 to TRBJ1-1; TRBD1 might be the D (5 bases). Trimming cost V 6 bases and J 6 bases, with 26 bases left between them. CDR1 is MDHEN, CDR2 SYDVKM, per germline. This CDR3 is 17 amino acids long. The CDR3 DNA reads TGTGCCAGCAGATCTAATAGAGTATTAGGGGCCACCCCTGAAGCTTTCTTT. Translation gives CASRSNRVLGATPEAFF. The complete variable domain, with remaining parts taken from reference TRBV28 and TRBJ1-1, reads DVKVTQSSRYLVKRTGEKVFLECVQDMDHENMFWYRQDPGLGLRLIYFSYDVKMKEKGDIPEGYSVSREKKERFSLILESASTNQTSMYLCASRSNRVLGATPEAFFGQGTRLTVV.

The rearrangement joins TRBV20-1 to TRBJ2-5, with TRBD1 as a possible D gene (6 bases). Matching the DNA end better, TRBJ2-7 makes the J call doubtful. This CDR3 region has 13 residues. Germline lookup yields CDR1 DFQATT and CDR2 SNEGSKA (reference sequence). The CDR3 here is CSARGHIFYEQYF. In DNA form, the CDR3 reads TGCAGTGCTAGGGGACACATTTTCTACGAGCAGTACTTC.

The V gene is TRBV4-1, the J gene TRBJ2-5; D uncertain. Germline lookup yields CDR1 MGHRA and CDR2 YSYEKL. V lost 2 bases and J 4 bases, leaving 8 bases between the germline ends. The CDR3 extends over 13 amino acids. The CDR3 spells CASSQRVRETQYF. The CDR3 DNA reads as TGCGCCAGCAGCCAAAGGGTCCGAGAGACCCAGTACTTC.

In DNA, the CDR3 is TGTGCCAGCAGCTCGCATCGGGGACAGGATTACGAGACCCAGTACTTC. It yields the protein CASSSHRGQDYETQYF. The chain combines TRBV9 with TRBJ2-5; 8 positions match TRBD1. CDR1 is SGDLS, CDR2 YYNGEE, per germline. V shed 4 bases, J shed 5 bases, and the junction held 13 bases outside the gene matches. CDR3 length: 16 amino acids.

This clonotype showed up just a few times. The V call is TRBV10-2, the J call TRBJ2-7; D unresolved. CDR1 is WSHSY, CDR2 SAAADI, per germline. This CDR3 is built from 13 residues. V was clipped by 7 bases and J by 0 bases, with 10 bases between them. CDR3 coding DNA: TGCGCCAGCATATCCAGGAACTCCTACGAGCAGTACTTC. Translation: CASISRNSYEQYF.

This chain connects TRBV28 to TRBJ2-7; D uncertain. Germline V gene data show CDR1 as MDHEN and CDR2 as SYDVKM. The ends were cut back, 3 bases at V and 2 bases at J, with 14 bases in the middle. The CDR3 runs 15 residues. The chain's CDR3 is CASSFWKRAPYEQYF. The CDR3 DNA is TGTGCCAGCAGTTTTTGGAAACGGGCTCCCTACGAGCAGTACTTC.

The J gene is TRBJ2-2, the V gene TRBV11-1; D is undetermined. The CDR3 length is 13 residues. The V end was cut by 1 base, the J end by 7 bases, with 7 bases between. Germline CDR1 is SGHAT and CDR2 is FQDESV (reference sequence). CDR3 region: CASSLDSGGELFF. Written as DNA, the CDR3 is TGTGCCAGCAGCTTAGATTCTGGCGGGGAGCTGTTTTTT.

This clonotype was seen a handful of times. The chain has TRBV18 and TRBJ2-1, with a possible D match to TRBD2 (5 bases). Germline CDR1 KGHSH, CDR2 LQKENI. The CDR3 runs 16 residues. Trimming took off 5 bases at V and 1 base at J, with 15 bases between the two ends. In DNA form, the CDR3 reads TGTGCCAGCTCAACTTATGCAGCGGAATCCTACAATGAGCAGTTCTTC. It yields the protein CASSTYAAESYNEQFF.

The chain employs TRBV11-2 and TRBJ2-7; D is undetermined. CDR1 and CDR2 (germline): SGHAT, FQNNGV. The CDR3 is 13 residues long. Trimming took off 5 bases at V and 7 bases at J, with 15 bases between the two ends. CDR3: CASSMHGGNEQYF. The DNA for the CDR3 is TGTGCCAGCAGCATGCATGGCGGAAATGAGCAGTACTTC.

The chain joins TRBV5-1 to TRBJ2-2; D is undetermined. The CDR3 totals 13 residues. Trimming pared 5 bases from V and 2 bases from J, leaving 7 bases between. The germline CDR1 and CDR2 sequences are SGHRS and YFSETQ. Here the CDR3 reads CASSNGNTGELFF. CDR3 DNA: TGCGCCAGCAGTAACGGTAACACCGGGGAGCTGTTTTTT.

The CDR3 nucleotides read TGCAGTGCTAGAGATTTCCCTTTAGCGGGGGGTGAGCAGTTCTTC. It encodes CSARDFPLAGGEQFF. V and J are TRBV20-1 and TRBJ2-1; 10 bases map to TRBD2. The germline gives CDR1 DFQATT, CDR2 SNEGSKA (reference sequence). This CDR3 has 15 residues. The V gene end was trimmed by 0 bases and the J gene end by 9 bases; junction bases not matched to a gene: 8.

The V gene is TRBV20-1, the J gene TRBJ2-5, with 12 positions matching TRBD2. Germline V CDR1 and CDR2: DFQATT, SNEGSKA (reference sequence). Losses at the gene ends were 5 bases for V and 7 bases for J; bases not matched to a gene: 14. The CDR3 is 16 amino acids. The CDR3 reads CSASSKSSGRGGTQYF. CDR3 sequence (DNA): TGCAGTGCTTCCTCAAAGTCTAGCGGGAGGGGGGGGACCCAGTACTTC.

This clonotype has just a few counts. The chain carries TRBV7-2 and TRBJ1-2, with D possibly TRBD1 on 5 matching bases. The CDR3 spans 14 residues. The germline CDR1 and CDR2 sequences are SGHTA and FQGNSA. The ends were cut back, 5 bases at V and 2 bases at J, with 12 bases in the middle. CDR3 region: CASSHGDGNYGYTF. The CDR3 nucleotides are TGTGCCAGCAGCCACGGGGACGGAAACTATGGCTACACCTTC.

The chain joins TRBV21-1 to TRBJ2-2; TRBD1 is the table's D call, not checked against the DNA. TRBV21-1 is an annotated pseudogene. The CDR3 is 18 amino acids. CDR3 sequence reads: CASSNGGRERYNTGELFF. Here the CDR3 DNA reads TGTGCCAGCAGCAATGGGGGGCGAGAACGATACAACACCGGGGAGCTGTTTTTT.